This TCR beta chain was obtained from a study of blood T cell repertoires in COVID-19. This clone has only a few counts. Clones were sequenced by immunoSEQ multiplex PCR, and TCRdb holds only the in-frame ones, with some missing. The sample gives 65,000 or so clones, over 60% of which show up once; 5.5% to 7% is in the top ten. Between the trimmed V and J ends, which lost 1 base and 6 bases, there was a span of 16 bases. The CDR3 runs 15 residues. CDR1 is MGHRA and CDR2 is YSYEKL in the germline V gene. The chain has TRBV4-1 and TRBJ2-7, with D possibly matching TRBD2 (6 bases). Specimen: peripheral blood. The clonotype comes from a woman aged 50 to 60 with active or convalescent COVID-19. The CDR3, as DNA: TGCGCCAGCAGCCAAGCAGGGACTTCCATCAGCGAGCAGTACTTC. It codes for CASSQAGTSISEQYF.